This TCR beta chain originates from a study of T cell changes during pregnancy in multiple sclerosis. This CDR3 has 17 residues. The ends lost 4 bases at V and 5 bases at J; junction bases unmatched: 13. Germline values: CDR1 SGHVS, CDR2 FQNEAQ. Assay used: immunoSEQ multiplex PCR; TCRdb lists only in-frame clones, some missing. The sample records roughly 32,000 clones, 70% to 90% being singletons. The chain uses TRBV7-8 and TRBJ2-1; 8 bases agree with TRBD1. The receptor's source is a female donor with multiple sclerosis, enrolled in a pregnancy study. The sequenced sample was CD8+ T cells from peripheral blood mononuclear cells, obtained in the third trimester of pregnancy. The CDR3 nucleotides read TGTGCCAGCAGCTGGGAGGACAGGGTGATTCCAAACAATGAGCAGTTCTTC. This gives the protein CASSWEDRVIPNNEQFF.